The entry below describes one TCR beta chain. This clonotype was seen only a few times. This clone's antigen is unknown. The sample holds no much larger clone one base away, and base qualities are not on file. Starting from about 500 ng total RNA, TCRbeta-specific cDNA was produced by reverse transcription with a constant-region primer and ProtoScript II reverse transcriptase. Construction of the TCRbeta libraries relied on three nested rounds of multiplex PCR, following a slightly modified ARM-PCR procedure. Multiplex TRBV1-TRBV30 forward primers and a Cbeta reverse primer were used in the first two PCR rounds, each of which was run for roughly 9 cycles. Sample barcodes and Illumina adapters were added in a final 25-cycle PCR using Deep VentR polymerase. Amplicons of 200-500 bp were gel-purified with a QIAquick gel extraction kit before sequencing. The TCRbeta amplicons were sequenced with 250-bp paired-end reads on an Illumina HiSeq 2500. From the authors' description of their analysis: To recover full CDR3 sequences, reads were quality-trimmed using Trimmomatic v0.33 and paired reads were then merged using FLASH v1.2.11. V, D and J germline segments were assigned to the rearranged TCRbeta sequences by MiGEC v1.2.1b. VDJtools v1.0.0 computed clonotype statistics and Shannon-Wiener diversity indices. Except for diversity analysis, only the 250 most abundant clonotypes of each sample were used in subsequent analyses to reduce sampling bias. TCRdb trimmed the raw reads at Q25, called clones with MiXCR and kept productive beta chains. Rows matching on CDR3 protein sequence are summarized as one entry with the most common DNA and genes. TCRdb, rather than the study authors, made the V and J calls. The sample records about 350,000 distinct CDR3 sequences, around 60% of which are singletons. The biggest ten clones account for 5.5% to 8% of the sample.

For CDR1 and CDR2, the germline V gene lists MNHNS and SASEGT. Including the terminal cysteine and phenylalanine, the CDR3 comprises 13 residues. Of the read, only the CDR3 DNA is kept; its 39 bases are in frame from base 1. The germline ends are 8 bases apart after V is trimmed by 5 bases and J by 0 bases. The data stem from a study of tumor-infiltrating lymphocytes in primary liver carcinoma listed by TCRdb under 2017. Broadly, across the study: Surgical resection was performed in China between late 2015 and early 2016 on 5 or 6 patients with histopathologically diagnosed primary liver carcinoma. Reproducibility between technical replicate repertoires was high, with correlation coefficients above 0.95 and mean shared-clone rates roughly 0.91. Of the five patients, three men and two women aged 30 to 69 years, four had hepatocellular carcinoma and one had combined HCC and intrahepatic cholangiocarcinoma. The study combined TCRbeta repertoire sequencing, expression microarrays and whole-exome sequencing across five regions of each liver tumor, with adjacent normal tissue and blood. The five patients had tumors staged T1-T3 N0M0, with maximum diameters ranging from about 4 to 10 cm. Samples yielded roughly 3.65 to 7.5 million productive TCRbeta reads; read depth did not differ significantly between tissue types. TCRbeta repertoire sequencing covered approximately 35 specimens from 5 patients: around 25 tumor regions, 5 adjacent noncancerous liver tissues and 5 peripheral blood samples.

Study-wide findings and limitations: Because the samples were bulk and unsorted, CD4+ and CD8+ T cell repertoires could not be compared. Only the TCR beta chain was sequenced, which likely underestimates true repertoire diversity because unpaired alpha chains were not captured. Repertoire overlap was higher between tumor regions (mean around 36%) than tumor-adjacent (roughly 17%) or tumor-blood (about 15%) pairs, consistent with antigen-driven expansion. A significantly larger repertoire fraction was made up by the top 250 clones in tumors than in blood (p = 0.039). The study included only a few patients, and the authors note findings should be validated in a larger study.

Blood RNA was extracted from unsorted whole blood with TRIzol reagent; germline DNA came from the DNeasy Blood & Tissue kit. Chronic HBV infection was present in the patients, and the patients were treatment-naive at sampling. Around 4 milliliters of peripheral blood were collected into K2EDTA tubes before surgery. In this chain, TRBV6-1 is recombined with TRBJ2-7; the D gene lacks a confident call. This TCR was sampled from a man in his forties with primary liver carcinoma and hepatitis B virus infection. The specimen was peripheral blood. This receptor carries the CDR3 CASSPAVSYEQYF. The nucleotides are TGTGCCAGCAGTCCTGCGGTCTCCTACGAGCAGTACTTC.